This TCR beta chain is from a study of regulatory T cells in long-lasting Graves disease. Overall study results and limits: Newly diagnosed Graves' patients had higher TCR diversity than persistent ones.

In its sample, this clonotype was seen many times. As yet, its antigen is unknown. With iRepertoire HTBI primers and Arm-PCR of CDR3 regions, TCR beta libraries were built. TCRdb processed the multiplex PCR reads anew with MiXCR; each CDR3 protein has one entry. The repertoire includes about 450,000 distinct CDR3 sequences, 14% of them detected once, and approximately 17% sits in the top ten. Indicated time point: newly diagnosed GD, antithyroid drugs for less than 3 months. There was RNA extracted from PBMCs, and the TCR library was made from it. The data also belong to a second study, concerning T cells in Graves' hyperthyroidism and ophthalmopathy. In that study: For the diagnoses, clinical symptoms, serum thyroxine and TRAb, thyroid ultrasound and orbital computed tomography were used. HTBI primers were used for first-round RT-PCR of the TCR CDR3.

The sequencing used peripheral blood mononuclear cells (PBMCs), collected at new diagnosis, from a patient treated with antithyroid drugs. This receptor was taken from a woman between 50 and 59 years old with Graves disease.

The CDR3 loop reads CASSELGTDYYEQYF. The CDR3 DNA is TGTGCCAGCAGTGAACTGGGGACAGATTACTACGAGCAGTACTTC. This rearrangement joins TRBV6-2 or TRBV6-3 to TRBJ2-7, with 7 bases fitting TRBD1. Germline V gene sequence: CDR1 MNHEY, CDR2 SVGEGT. Trimming at V came to 5 bases and at J to 3 bases, leaving 10 bases not matched to a gene. This CDR3 comprises 15 residues.